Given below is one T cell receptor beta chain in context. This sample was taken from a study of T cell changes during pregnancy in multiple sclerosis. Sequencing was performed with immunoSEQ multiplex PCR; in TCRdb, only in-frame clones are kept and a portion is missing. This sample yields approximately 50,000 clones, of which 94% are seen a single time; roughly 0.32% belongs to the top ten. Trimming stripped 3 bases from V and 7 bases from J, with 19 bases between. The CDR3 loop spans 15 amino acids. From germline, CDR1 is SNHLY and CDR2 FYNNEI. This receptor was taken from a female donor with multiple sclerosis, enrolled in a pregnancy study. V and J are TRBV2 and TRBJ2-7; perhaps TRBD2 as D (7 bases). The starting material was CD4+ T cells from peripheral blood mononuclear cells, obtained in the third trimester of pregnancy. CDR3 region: CASSDKGGPPREQYF. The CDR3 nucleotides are TGTGCCAGCAGTGATAAGGGGGGGCCCCCTCGGGAGCAGTACTTC.